The text below deals with one T cell receptor (beta chain). Its antigen is not identified. RNA was extracted with the RNeasy kit, and a quantity of about 0.45 to 1 ug was reverse transcribed using random hexamers. TCRdb called the immunoSEQ multiplex PCR reads again in MiXCR, with one record for every CDR3 protein. The table has about 27,000 distinct CDR3 sequences, around 94% seen once. This specimen belongs to a study of CD8 T cells in Susac syndrome. The study's findings and limits: The study recognized that its TCR sequencing and HLA analysis covered a relatively small number of individuals.

Germline assignment: CDR1 MNHEY and CDR2 SMNVEV (reference sequence). The V end was cut by 5 bases, the J end by 6 bases, with 5 bases between. The CDR3 has 10 residues. The CD8+ and CD4+ T cells were isolated magnetically using a negative isolation approach, whereas the TEMRA cells were enriched by FACS. V gene TRBV27 combines with J gene TRBJ2-7; unclear D gene. The TCR was taken from a human donor in good health. Sequencing used CD8+ T cells from PBMCs. CDR3 nucleotides: TGTGCCAGCAGTCAAGGCGAGCAGTACTTC. Residues: CASSQGEQYF.